Listed below are T cell receptor beta chains from one sample, sequenced in a study of CD8+CD57+ T cells in acquired aplastic anemia. TCRdb passed the reads through MiXCR, listing each CDR3 protein once. The sample has approximately 170,000 distinct CDR3 sequences; approximately 49% are singletons. Source material: sorted CD4+, CD8+, or CD8+CD57+ T cells (not recorded which) from PBMCs. The receptors shown here come from a human donor in good health, serving as a control. The CDR3 runs from the conserved cysteine through the conserved F or W. The D gene is left open where the match is weak. Size values are once, few and many counts, or a class for expanded clones, and some rows have none.

D: TRBD2
size: NA
V: TRBV10-2
J: TRBJ2-1
DNA: TGCGCCAGCAACGCCGGGACTAGCGCCAATGAGCAGTTCTTC
CDR3: CASNAGTSANEQFF

D: TRBD1
size: NA
V: TRBV7-9
J: TRBJ2-1
DNA: TGTGCCAGCAGCCTCCGGGACAGGGGATCCCATGAGCAGTTCTTC
CDR3: CASSLRDRGSHEQFF

D: NA
size: few
V: TRBV19
J: TRBJ1-3
DNA: TGTGCCAGTAGCCCCGGGGGCTCTGGAAACACCATATATTTT
CDR3: CASSPGGSGNTIYF

D: NA
size: many
V: TRBV10-3
J: TRBJ1-4
DNA: TGTGCCATCAGTGAGACTAAAGGGGTCTTTAATGAAAAACTGTTTTTT
CDR3: CAISETKGVFNEKLFF

D: NA
size: many
V: TRBV5-1
J: TRBJ1-1
DNA: TGCGCCAGCAGCGGACAAGGATCAAGAGGGAACACTGAAGCTTTCTTT
CDR3: CASSGQGSRGNTEAFF

D: NA
size: many
V: TRBV5-6
J: TRBJ1-1
DNA: TGTGCCAGCAGCTTCAGCGATACTGAAGCTTTCTTT
CDR3: CASSFSDTEAFF

D: TRBD1
size: NA
V: TRBV19
J: TRBJ2-7
DNA: TGTGCCAGTAGGAAGGACAGGGCGTCCTACGAGCAGTACTTC
CDR3: CASRKDRASYEQYF

D: NA
size: NA
V: TRBV20-1
J: TRBJ1-4
DNA: TGCAGTGCCCCCCACCCGCTACTCCAAGGGACTAATGAAAAACTGTTTTTT
CDR3: CSAPHPLLQGTNEKLFF

D: NA
size: many
V: TRBV5-1
J: TRBJ1-1
DNA: TGTGCCAGCAGCTTAGACAGGAACACTGAAGCTTTCTTT
CDR3: CASSLDRNTEAFF

D: NA
size: NA
V: TRBV11-2
J: TRBJ1-1
DNA: TGTGCCAGCAGCTTAGTCGAAAACACTGAAGCTTTCTTT
CDR3: CASSLVENTEAFF

D: NA
size: NA
V: TRBV18
J: TRBJ2-5
DNA: TGTGCCAGCTCAGGCGACCCTCAGGAGGCCCAGTACTTC
CDR3: CASSGDPQEAQYF

D: NA
size: NA
V: TRBV24-1
J: TRBJ2-1
DNA: TGTGCCACCAGTGGAAGGGCAGATGAGCAGTTCTTC
CDR3: CATSGRADEQFF

D: NA
size: many
V: TRBV12-3/TRBV12-4
J: TRBJ1-1
DNA: TGTGCCAGCACCCTCGACAGGATGAACACTGAAGCTTTCTTT
CDR3: CASTLDRMNTEAFF

D: NA
size: many
V: TRBV20-1
J: TRBJ1-3
DNA: TGCAGTGCTAGAGACCAGACAGGAGACTCTGGAAACACCATATATTTT
CDR3: CSARDQTGDSGNTIYF

D: NA
size: NA
V: TRBV10-3
J: TRBJ2-2
DNA: TGTGCCATCAGTGAGTCCCGGGGCACCGGGGAGCTGTTTTTT
CDR3: CAISESRGTGELFF

D: TRBD1
size: NA
V: TRBV2
J: TRBJ1-2
DNA: TGTGCCAGCGCCGCGGCGGGACAGGGGCCCTCTGGCTATGGCTACACCTTC
CDR3: CASAAAGQGPSGYGYTF

D: TRBD2
size: NA
V: TRBV2
J: TRBJ2-7
DNA: TGTGCCAGCAGTTCCTTGACTAGCGGGGGATCAAGAATGTTC
CDR3: CASSSLTSGGSRMF

D: NA
size: NA
V: TRBV7-2
J: TRBJ1-2
DNA: TGTGCCAGCAGCTGGACTCTCAAGGGCGGCTACGCCTTC
CDR3: CASSWTLKGGYAF

D: TRBD1
size: NA
V: TRBV2
J: TRBJ2-5
DNA: TGTGCCAGCAGTGACAGGGGGCGCGAGGAGACCCAGTACTTC
CDR3: CASSDRGREETQYF

D: TRBD1
size: many
V: TRBV7-2
J: TRBJ1-3
DNA: TGTGCCAGCAGCCACCAGGGGGCAGGTGTCGGAAACACCATATATTTT
CDR3: CASSHQGAGVGNTIYF

D: NA
size: many
V: TRBV4-3
J: TRBJ1-4
DNA: TGCGCCAGCAGCCCGGACGGCTCTAATGAAGAACTGTTTTTT
CDR3: CASSPDGSNEELFF

D: NA
size: NA
V: TRBV11-2
J: TRBJ1-6
DNA: TGTGCCAGCAGCTTCTGGAATTCACCCCTCCACTTT
CDR3: CASSFWNSPLHF

D: NA
size: NA
V: TRBV20-1
J: TRBJ1-2
DNA: TGCAGTGCTAGGGCCGACTACACCTTC
CDR3: CSARADYTF

D: NA
size: many
V: TRBV5-6
J: TRBJ1-2
DNA: TGTGCCAGCAGCTTGACCGGGGTGAATAACTATGGCTACACCTTC
CDR3: CASSLTGVNNYGYTF

D: NA
size: NA
V: TRBV19
J: TRBJ1-5
DNA: TGTGCCAGTACCATCCGGGACAGCAATCAGCCCCAGCATTTT
CDR3: CASTIRDSNQPQHF

D: TRBD2
size: once
V: TRBV10-2
J: TRBJ2-2
DNA: TGCGCCAGCAGTGAGTCTCCTAGCGGGAGGTCGGACACCGGGGAGCTGTTTTTT
CDR3: CASSESPSGRSDTGELFF

D: TRBD2
size: NA
V: TRBV7-6
J: TRBJ2-1
DNA: TGTGCCAGCAGCTCTGGACTAGCGGGGTACTACAATGAGCAGTTCTTC
CDR3: CASSSGLAGYYNEQFF

D: NA
size: NA
V: TRBV7-2
J: TRBJ2-7
DNA: TGTGCCAGCAGCTCAGGGGGGGGCGCACCCTACGAGCAGTACTTC
CDR3: CASSSGGGAPYEQYF

D: NA
size: NA
V: TRBV9
J: TRBJ2-1
DNA: TGTGCCAGCAGCGTAGGGGGAAGAAGCTCCTACAATGAGCAGTTCTTC
CDR3: CASSVGGRSSYNEQFF

D: TRBD1
size: many
V: TRBV19
J: TRBJ2-7
DNA: TGTGCCAGTAGCCTTCATCGGACAGGTCTGTCCTACGAGCAGTACTTC
CDR3: CASSLHRTGLSYEQYF

D: NA
size: NA
V: TRBV29-1
J: TRBJ1-4
DNA: TGCAGCGTTGGGGTAGGGGAGGTCACTAATGAAAAACTGTTTTTT
CDR3: CSVGVGEVTNEKLFF